This TCR beta chain was found in a study of T cells in Graves' hyperthyroidism and ophthalmopathy. General observations from the study: Among thyroid clonotypes expanded above 0.001, most also appeared in blood.

The CDR3 runs to 16 residues. Trimming took 6 bases from V and 1 from J; bases not matched to a gene: 7. CDR1 and CDR2 (germline): MDHEN, SYDVKM. On this clonotype itself: Its target is not known.

RNA transcripts yielded amplified TCR beta CDR3 regions. During a first-round RT-PCR of the TCR CDR3, the HTBI primer set was used. TCRdb fed the multiplex PCR reads into MiXCR, producing one record per CDR3 protein. The table has around 200,000 distinct CDR3 sequences, around 16% seen once. Uncontrolled infection, other autoimmune disease, pregnancy or lactation excluded patients. This chain links TRBV28 with TRBJ2-7, with 12 bases matching TRBD2. Sample: blood. This clonotype was sampled from a man in his forties or fifties with Graves' hyperthyroidism. In DNA, the CDR3 is TGTGCCAGCAGCTATCTAGCGGGAGGGCCTTCCTACGAGCAGTACTTC. Protein product: CASSYLAGGPSYEQYF.